The clone carrying this T cell receptor (beta chain) was detected a few times. Its antigen remains unknown. Germline V CDR1 and CDR2: SNHLY, FYNNEI. V was shortened by 8 bases and J by 2 bases, with 1 base between the two germline ends. The CDR3 extends over 10 amino acids. Data came from immunoSEQ multiplex PCR; TCRdb stores just in-frame clones and leaves some out. The top ten hold around 0.13% of the sample, which has just over 2,000,000 clones, around 95% seen once. The record originates from a study of shared clonotypes between healthy human individuals. Study information: Donors were a couple of women and a few men aged 18 to 49.

General study points: Clonotypes shared by all four donors outscored non-shared clonotypes in generation probability. Limitation of the genetic and exposure-history diversity represented came from the few donors.

This sequence originates from a man between 18 and 29 years old in good health. The sample comprised naive CD4+ T cells sorted from blood. Documented subset: CD45RA+ positively selected. The chain has TRBV2 and TRBJ1-5; D is uncertain. The CDR3 DNA is TGTGCCAGCGGCAATCAGCCCCAGCATTTT. It specifies CASGNQPQHF.